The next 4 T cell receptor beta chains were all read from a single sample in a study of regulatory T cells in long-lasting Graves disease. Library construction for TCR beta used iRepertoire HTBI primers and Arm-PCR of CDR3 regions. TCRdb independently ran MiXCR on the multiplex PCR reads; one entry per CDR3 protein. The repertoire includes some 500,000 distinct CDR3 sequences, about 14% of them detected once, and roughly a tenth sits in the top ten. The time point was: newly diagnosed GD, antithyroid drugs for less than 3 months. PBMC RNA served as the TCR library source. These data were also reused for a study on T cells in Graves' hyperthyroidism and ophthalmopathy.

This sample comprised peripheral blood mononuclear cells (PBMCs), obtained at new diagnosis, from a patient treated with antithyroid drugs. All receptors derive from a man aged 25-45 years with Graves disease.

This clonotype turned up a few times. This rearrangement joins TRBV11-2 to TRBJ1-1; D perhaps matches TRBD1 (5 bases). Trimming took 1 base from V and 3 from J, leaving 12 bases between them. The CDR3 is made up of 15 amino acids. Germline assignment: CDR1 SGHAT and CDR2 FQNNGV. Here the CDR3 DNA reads TGTGCCAGCAGCTTAGTGCAGGGAAGGGACACTGAAGCTTTCTTT. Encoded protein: CASSLVQGRDTEAFF.

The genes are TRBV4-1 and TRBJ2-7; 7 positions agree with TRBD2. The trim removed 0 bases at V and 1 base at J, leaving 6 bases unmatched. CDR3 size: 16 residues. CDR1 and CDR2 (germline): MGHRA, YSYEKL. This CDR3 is CASSQDGGRGSYEQYF. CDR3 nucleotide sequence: TGCGCCAGCAGCCAAGATGGAGGGCGGGGGTCCTACGAGCAGTACTTC.

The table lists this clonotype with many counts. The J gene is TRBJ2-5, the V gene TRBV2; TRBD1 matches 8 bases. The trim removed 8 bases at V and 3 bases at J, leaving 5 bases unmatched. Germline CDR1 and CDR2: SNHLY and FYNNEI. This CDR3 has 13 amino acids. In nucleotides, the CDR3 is TGTGCCAGCCTTTCGGACAGGGAAGAGACCCAGTACTTC. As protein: CASLSDREETQYF.

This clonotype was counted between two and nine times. CDR3 coding DNA: TGTGCCATCAGTGTCGAAAGGGGAGAAACTGAAGCTTTCTTT. Its protein product is CAISVERGETEAFF. The chain has TRBV10-3 and TRBJ1-1; TRBD1 is a possible D gene (5 bases). V was shortened by 4 bases and J by 5 bases, with 14 bases between the two germline ends. CDR3 size: 14 residues. Germline values: CDR1 ENHRY, CDR2 SYGVKD.